This record concerns one T cell receptor beta chain sequence. The patients with Susac syndrome were individuals who fulfilled the recently defined diagnostic criteria for disease that was either definite or probable. TEMRA cells were FACS-enriched, while CD8+ and CD4+ T cells were negatively isolated. Random hexamers served to reverse transcribe roughly 0.5 to 1 ug RNA. immunoSEQ multiplex PCR amplified TCR beta CDR3 across 54 Vbeta, 13 Jbeta. In TCRdb, the immunoSEQ multiplex PCR reads were re-called with MiXCR into one record per CDR3 protein. The sample includes about 240,000 distinct CDR3 sequences, 90% to 96% of them seen just once. This sample is drawn from a study of CD8 T cells in Susac syndrome. The CDR3 extends over 16 amino acids. The V end lost 0 bases, the J end lost 0 bases, and 6 bases lay between the germline ends. The germline V gene encodes CDR1 SGHTA and CDR2 FQGNSA.

The sequence derives from a human donor with Susac syndrome. V gene TRBV7-2 combines with J gene TRBJ2-6, with D unresolved. Source material: CD4+ T cells from PBMCs. The CDR3 sequence: CASSLARSSGANVLTF. DNA for the CDR3: TGTGCCAGCAGCTTAGCCCGAAGCTCTGGGGCCAACGTCCTGACTTTC.